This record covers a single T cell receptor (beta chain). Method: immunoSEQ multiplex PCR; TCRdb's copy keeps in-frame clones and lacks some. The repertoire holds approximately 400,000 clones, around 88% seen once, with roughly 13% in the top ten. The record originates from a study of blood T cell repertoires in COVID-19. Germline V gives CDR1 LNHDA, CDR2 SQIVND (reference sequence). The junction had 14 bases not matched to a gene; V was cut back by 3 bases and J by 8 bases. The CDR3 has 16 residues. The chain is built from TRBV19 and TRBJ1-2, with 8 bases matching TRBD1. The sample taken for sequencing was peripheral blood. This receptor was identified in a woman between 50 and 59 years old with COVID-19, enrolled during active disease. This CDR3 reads CASSILPQGATRGYTF. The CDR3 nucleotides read TGTGCCAGTAGTATCCTCCCCCAGGGGGCGACTAGAGGCTACACCTTC.